The source of this TCR beta chain is a study of cytomegalovirus exposure and HLA in healthy donors. Study-wide results and limits: Later analysis identified 16,000 or so TCR beta sequences associated with HLA alleles, using a false discovery rate threshold of 0.05. Earlier analysis yielded a pattern in which most TCR beta V segments were productive about 87% or about 30% of the time. Presence/absence analysis assumed near-uniform sequencing depth across donors.

This clone was recorded a few times. Its antigen is unknown. The length of the CDR3 is 15 residues. With 2 bases clipped from V and 2 bases from J, the junction kept 2 bases outside the gene matches. Germline CDR1 MNHEY, CDR2 SVGAGI. PCR involved 60 Vbeta and 13 Jbeta primers. Sequencing used immunoSEQ multiplex PCR; TCRdb keeps in-frame clones, though not all of them. The sample carries 90,000 to 140,000 clones, roughly an eighth recorded once. The TCR comes from a man aged 35-49 years in good health and CMV-seropositive. The V and J genes are TRBV6-5 and TRBJ2-2; TRBD1 matches 7 bases. Sequenced: PBMCs. The CDR3 nucleotides are TGTGCCAGCAGTTACGGGACAGAAAACACCGGGGAGCTGTTTTTT. Its translation is CASSYGTENTGELFF.